This T cell receptor beta chain came from a study of T cell changes during pregnancy in multiple sclerosis. CDR3 length equals 13 residues. V lost 6 bases, J lost 6 bases, and 13 bases lay in between. CDR1 is SGHRS, CDR2 YFSETQ, per germline. Clones were read by immunoSEQ multiplex PCR, and TCRdb kept only the in-frame ones, dropping some. The sample yields 40,000 to 50,000 clones, around four fifths seen once. The chain is built from TRBV5-1 and TRBJ2-1, with TRBD2 as a possible D gene (5 bases). The sequence was obtained from a female donor with multiple sclerosis, enrolled in a pregnancy study. Specimen: CD4+ T cells from peripheral blood mononuclear cells, collected before pregnancy. In DNA, the CDR3 is TGCGCCAGCAAAGCGCTAGCCGGCAATGAGCAGTTCTTC. Translation: CASKALAGNEQFF.